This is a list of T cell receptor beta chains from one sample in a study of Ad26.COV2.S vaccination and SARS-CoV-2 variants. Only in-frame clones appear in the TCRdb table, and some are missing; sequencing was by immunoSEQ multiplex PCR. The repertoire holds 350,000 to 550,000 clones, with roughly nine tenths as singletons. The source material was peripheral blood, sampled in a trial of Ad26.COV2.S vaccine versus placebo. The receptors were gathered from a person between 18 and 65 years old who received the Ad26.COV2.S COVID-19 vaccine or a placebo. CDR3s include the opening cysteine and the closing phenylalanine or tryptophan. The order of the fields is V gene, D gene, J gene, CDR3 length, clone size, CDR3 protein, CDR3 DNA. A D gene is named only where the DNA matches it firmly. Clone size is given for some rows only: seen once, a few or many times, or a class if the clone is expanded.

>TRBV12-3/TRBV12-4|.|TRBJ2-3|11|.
CASSFDRLQYF
TGTGCCAGCAGTTTTGACAGGCTGCAGTATTTT
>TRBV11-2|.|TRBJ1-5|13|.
CASSLGLYQPQHF
TGTGCCAGCAGCTTGGGGTTATATCAGCCCCAGCATTTT
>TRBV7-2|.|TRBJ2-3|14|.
CASSLGLATHTQYF
TGTGCCAGCAGCTTAGGCCTAGCCACTCATACGCAGTATTTT
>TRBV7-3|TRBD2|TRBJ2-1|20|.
CASSSGSGSGSKMSYNEQFF
TGTGCCAGCAGCTCAGGGTCGGGTAGCGGGAGTAAGATGTCCTACAATGAGCAGTTCTTC
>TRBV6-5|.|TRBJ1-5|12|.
CASCDGNQPQHF
TGTGCCAGCTGCGATGGCAATCAGCCCCAGCATTTT
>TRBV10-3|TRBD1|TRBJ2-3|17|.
CAISESLGTGSTDTQYF
TGTGCCATCAGTGAGTCCTTAGGGACAGGGTCGACGGATACGCAGTATTTT
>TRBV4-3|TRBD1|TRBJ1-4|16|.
CASSQDWVTGDEARFF
TGCGCCAGCAGCCAAGATTGGGTAACAGGGGATGAAGCTCGGTTTTTT
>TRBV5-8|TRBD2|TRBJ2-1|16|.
CASSGTRESSYNEQFF
TGTGCCAGCAGCGGAACGCGGGAGAGCTCCTACAATGAGCAGTTCTTC
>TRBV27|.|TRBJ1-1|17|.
CASSLFGIGEDRTEAFF
TGTGCCAGCAGTTTATTCGGAATTGGGGAGGATAGGACTGAAGCTTTCTTT
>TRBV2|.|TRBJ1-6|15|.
CASKPRHLDNSPLHF
TGTGCCAGCAAACCCCGACATCTCGATAATTCACCCCTCCACTTT
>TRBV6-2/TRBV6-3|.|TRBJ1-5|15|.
CASSHTDRTLQPQHF
TGTGCCAGCAGTCACACCGACAGGACACTTCAGCCCCAGCATTTT
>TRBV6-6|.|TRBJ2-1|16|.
CASRPGPNYPYNEQFF
TGTGCCAGCAGACCAGGACCCAACTACCCATACAATGAGCAGTTCTTC
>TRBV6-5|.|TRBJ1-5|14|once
CASSWQGMNQPQHF
TGTGCCAGCAGTTGGCAGGGTATGAATCAGCCCCAGCATTTT
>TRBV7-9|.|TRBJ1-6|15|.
CASSPQGLDGSPLHF
TGTGCCAGCAGCCCTCAGGGGCTAGACGGTTCACCCCTCCACTTT
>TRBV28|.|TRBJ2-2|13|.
CASSLANTGELFF
TGTGCCAGCAGTTTGGCGAACACCGGGGAGCTGTTTTTT
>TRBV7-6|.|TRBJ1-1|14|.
CASSLLGLGTEAFF
TGTGCCAGCAGCTTGTTGGGCCTTGGCACTGAAGCTTTCTTT
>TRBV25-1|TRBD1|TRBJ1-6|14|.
CASRPGTGDSPLHF
TGTGCCAGCAGACCCGGGACAGGGGATTCACCCCTCCACTTT
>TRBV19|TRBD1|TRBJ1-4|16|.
CASSPNTGGAVEKLFF
TGTGCCAGTAGTCCTAATACAGGGGGCGCGGTTGAAAAACTGTTTTTT
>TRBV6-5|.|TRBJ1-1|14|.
CASGLWFGEGEPFF
TGTGCCAGCGGGTTGTGGTTCGGCGAAGGGGAACCTTTCTTT
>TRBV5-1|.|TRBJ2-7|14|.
CASSPLGDSYEQYF
TGCGCCAGCAGCCCCTTGGGTGACTCCTACGAGCAGTACTTC
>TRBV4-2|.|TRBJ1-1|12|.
CASSPGSATTFF
TGTGCCAGCAGCCCGGGGTCCGCCACGACTTTCTTT
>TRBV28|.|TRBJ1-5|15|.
CASSLIPRGEQPQHF
TGTGCCAGCAGCCTGATCCCCAGGGGAGAGCAGCCCCAGCATTTT
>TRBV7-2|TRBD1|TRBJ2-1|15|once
CASSIDRDTYNEQFF
TGTGCCAGCAGCATCGACAGGGACACCTACAATGAGCAGTTCTTC
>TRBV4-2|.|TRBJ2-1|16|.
CASSQEPASSYNEQFF
TGTGCCAGCAGCCAAGAACCGGCAAGCTCCTACAATGAGCAGTTCTTC
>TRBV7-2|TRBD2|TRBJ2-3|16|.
CASSLSGGPSVDTQYF
TGTGCCAGCAGCTTATCGGGGGGGCCGAGTGTGGATACGCAGTATTTT
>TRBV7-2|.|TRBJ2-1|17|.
CASSSPRGQATYNEQFF
TGTGCCAGCAGCTCCCCTCGAGGACAAGCCACCTACAATGAGCAGTTCTTC
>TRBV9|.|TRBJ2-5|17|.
CASSQNGFGGAGETQYF
TGTGCCAGCAGCCAAAATGGCTTCGGGGGCGCGGGGGAGACCCAGTACTTC
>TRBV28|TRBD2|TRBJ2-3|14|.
CASRAGGSTDTQYF
TGTGCCAGCAGGGCGGGGGGCAGCACAGATACGCAGTATTTT
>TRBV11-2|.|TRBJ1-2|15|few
CASSLAQGFNYGYTF
TGTGCCAGCAGCTTAGCGCAGGGCTTTAACTATGGCTACACCTTC
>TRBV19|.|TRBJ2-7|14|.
CASRTSGASYEQYF
TGTGCCAGTAGGACCTCCGGGGCCTCCTACGAGCAGTACTTC
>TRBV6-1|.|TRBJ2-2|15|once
CASSEVPMNTGELFF
TGTGCCAGCAGTGAAGTCCCTATGAACACCGGGGAGCTGTTTTTT
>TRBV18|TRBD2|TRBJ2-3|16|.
CASSPGLAGMTDTQYF
TGTGCCAGCTCACCAGGACTAGCGGGAATGACAGATACGCAGTATTTT
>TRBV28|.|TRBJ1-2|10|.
CASSSVGYTF
TGTGCCAGCAGTTCCGTAGGCTACACCTTC
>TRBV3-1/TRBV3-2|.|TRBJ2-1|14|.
CASFDRGGGNEQFF
TGTGCCAGCTTCGATCGGGGTGGGGGCAATGAGCAGTTCTTC
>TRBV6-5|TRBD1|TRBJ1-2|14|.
CASRETGSDYGYTF
TGTGCCAGCAGAGAGACAGGGAGCGACTATGGCTACACCTTC
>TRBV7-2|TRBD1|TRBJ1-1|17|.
CASIHHITGGWNTEAFF
TGTGCCAGCATCCACCATATTACAGGGGGCTGGAACACTGAAGCTTTCTTT
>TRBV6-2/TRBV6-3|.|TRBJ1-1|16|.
CASSYPPDSLNTEAFF
TGTGCCAGCAGTTACCCCCCGGACAGCCTGAACACTGAAGCTTTCTTT
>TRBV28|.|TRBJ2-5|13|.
CASSRQILETQYF
TGTGCCAGCTCCCGACAGATCCTAGAGACCCAGTACTTC
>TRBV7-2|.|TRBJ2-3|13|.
CASSLAAADTQYF
TGTGCCAGCAGCTTAGCCGCAGCAGATACGCAGTATTTT
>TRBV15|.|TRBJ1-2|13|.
CATSRDPGGGYTF
TGTGCCACCAGCAGAGATCCGGGAGGGGGCTACACCTTC
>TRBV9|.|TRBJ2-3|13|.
CASSVFTTDTQYF
TGTGCCAGCAGCGTATTCACGACAGATACGCAGTATTTT
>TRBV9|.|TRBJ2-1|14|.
CASSVEDRHNEQFF
TGTGCCAGCAGCGTAGAAGACAGACACAATGAGCAGTTCTTC
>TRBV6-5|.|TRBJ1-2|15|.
CASVRGGAQDYGYTF
TGTGCCAGCGTCCGGGGGGGGGCTCAAGACTATGGCTACACCTTC
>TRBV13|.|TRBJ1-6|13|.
CASKPGHNSPLHF
TGTGCCAGCAAGCCGGGGCATAATTCACCCCTCCACTTT
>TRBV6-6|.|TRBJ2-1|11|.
CASSPRDFQFF
TGTGCCAGCAGTCCCCGGGACTTTCAGTTCTTC
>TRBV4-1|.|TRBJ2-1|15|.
CASSRSGTLGDEQFF
TGCGCCAGCAGCCGCTCCGGGACCCTGGGCGATGAGCAGTTCTTC
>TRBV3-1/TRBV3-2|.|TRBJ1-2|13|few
CASSPSLGNGYTF
TGTGCCAGCAGCCCCTCGCTAGGGAACGGCTACACCTTC
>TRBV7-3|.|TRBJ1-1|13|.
CASSLNIGGEAFF
TGTGCCAGCAGCTTAAATATAGGGGGTGAAGCTTTCTTT
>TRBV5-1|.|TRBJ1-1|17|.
CASSLEFGGALNTEAFF
TGCGCCAGCAGCTTGGAGTTTGGAGGGGCGCTGAACACTGAAGCTTTCTTT
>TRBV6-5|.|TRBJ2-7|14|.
CASSGGSSTYEQYF
TGTGCCAGCAGCGGGGGATCGTCGACCTACGAGCAGTACTTC
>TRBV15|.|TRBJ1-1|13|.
CATSLTGNTEAFF
TGTGCCACCAGCTTGACAGGGAACACTGAAGCTTTCTTT
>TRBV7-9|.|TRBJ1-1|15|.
CASSLFGGGETEAFF
TGTGCCAGCAGCTTATTTGGGGGTGGTGAGACTGAAGCTTTCTTT
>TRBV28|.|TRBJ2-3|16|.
CASSLLTTYHTDTQYF
TGTGCCAGCAGTTTACTGACTACCTACCACACAGATACGCAGTATTTT